This is a list of T cell receptor beta chains from one sample in a study of blood T cell repertoires in COVID-19. Sequencing used immunoSEQ multiplex PCR; TCRdb keeps in-frame clones, though not all of them. The profile shows about 230,000 clones, roughly 80% of them singletons. Sequencing was done on a sample of peripheral blood. The receptors stem from a woman between 50 and 59 years old with acute or convalescent COVID-19. The CDR3 runs from the conserved cysteine through the conserved F or W. The D gene is left open where the match is weak. A clone size is listed for some rows: how often the clone was seen (once, few, many), or a class if it is expanded.

j_call v_call clone_size d_call cdr3_nt cdr3_aa
TRBJ1-1 TRBV7-2 . TRBD1 TGTGCCAGCAGCTTCCGGACAGGGGGCATGGAAGCTTTCTTT CASSFRTGGMEAFF
TRBJ1-4 TRBV28 . . TGTGCCAGCAGTTTAAGGGGGGGAACTAATGAAAAACTGTTTTTT CASSLRGGTNEKLFF
TRBJ2-7 TRBV15 . TRBD2 TGTGCCACCAGCAGGGTAACTAGCGGGAGCTACGAGCAGTACTTC CATSRVTSGSYEQYF
TRBJ1-2 TRBV28 . TRBD1 TGTGCCACCCGGACAGGGGGCCCGGGTGGCTACACCTTC CATRTGGPGGYTF
TRBJ2-4 TRBV3-1/TRBV3-2 . TRBD2 TGTGCCAGCAGCAACACCGGACTAGCGGGGGTGAACATTCAGTACTTC CASSNTGLAGVNIQYF
TRBJ2-7 TRBV3-1/TRBV3-2 . TRBD1 TGTGCCAGCAGCCAAGATAGGCTAGGGACAGGGGGCGACGAGCAGTACTTC CASSQDRLGTGGDEQYF
TRBJ2-2 TRBV2 . . TGTGCCAGCAGCGAAGCGCCCCAGGTGATTCCCGGGGAGCTGTTTTTT CASSEAPQVIPGELFF
TRBJ2-7 TRBV6-2/TRBV6-3 few . TGTGCCAGCAGCTTCGGACTATTCGAGCAGTACTTC CASSFGLFEQYF
TRBJ2-2 TRBV5-1 . TRBD1 TGCGCCAGCAGGACAGGGGCGGACACCGGGGAGCTGTTTTTT CASRTGADTGELFF
TRBJ2-7 TRBV5-1 . . TGCGCCAGCAGCCTGCAGGGTGGCGAGCAGTACTTC CASSLQGGEQYF
TRBJ1-3 TRBV21-1 . . TGTGCCAGCAGCAAAGCCGGGACTGGAAACACCATATATTTT CASSKAGTGNTIYF
TRBJ1-1 TRBV4-1 once . TGCGCCAGCAGCCAAGAGTACAGTGGTCGCACTGAAGCTTTCTTT CASSQEYSGRTEAFF
TRBJ1-2 TRBV28 . . TGTGCCAGCAGTTTATCCCAGGGATCCTATGGCTACACCTTC CASSLSQGSYGYTF
TRBJ2-1 TRBV7-2 . . TGTGCCAGCAGCTTATACAGCCAGTACAATGAGCAGTTCTTC CASSLYSQYNEQFF
TRBJ1-2 TRBV7-9 . TRBD1 TGTGCCAGCAGCGGGACAGGGTTTAACTATGGCTACACCTTC CASSGTGFNYGYTF
TRBJ2-3 TRBV18 . TRBD2 TGTGTCAGCTCACCCCTGGGACTAGCGGGGGGCCGCACAGATACGCAGTATTTT CVSSPLGLAGGRTDTQYF
TRBJ2-7 TRBV24-1 few TRBD1 TGTGCCACCAACAGGGGTCTCTCTAGGGAGCAGTACTTC CATNRGLSREQYF
TRBJ2-7 TRBV11-2 . . TGTGCCAGCAGCCTCAGGTACAGCGAGCAGTACTTC CASSLRYSEQYF
TRBJ2-3 TRBV5-4 . . TGTGCCAGCAGCTTGGACTACGCAGATACGCAGTATTTT CASSLDYADTQYF
TRBJ1-1 TRBV19 . . TGTGCGTCGGGGATGAAGACTGAAGCTTTCTTT CASGMKTEAFF
TRBJ2-6 TRBV13 . TRBD2 TGTGCCAGCAGCTTAGGCCTGTCTAGCGGGGAAACTGGGGCCAACGTCCTGACTTTC CASSLGLSSGETGANVLTF
TRBJ2-7 TRBV5-1 once TRBD1 TGCGCCAGCCATACAGGGGGCGTCACCTACGAGCAGTACTTC CASHTGGVTYEQYF
TRBJ1-2 TRBV24-1 few . TGTGCCACCAGCCGGGAGGGGGGGGACGTCTATGGCTACACCTTC CATSREGGDVYGYTF
TRBJ1-5 TRBV10-2 . . TGCGCCAGCAGTGACCCGGGGGGTCCTAATCAGCCCCAGCATTTT CASSDPGGPNQPQHF
TRBJ2-7 TRBV4-2 . TRBD2 TGTGCCAGCAGCCAAGCAAGGGAGGGGAAAGAGCAGTACTTC CASSQAREGKEQYF
TRBJ2-1 TRBV21-1 . . TGTGCCAGCTTGGCTCCGGACCGGAGGGGCATTCATGAGCAGTTCTTC CASLAPDRRGIHEQFF
TRBJ2-1 TRBV13 . TRBD2 TGTGCCAGCAGCCTCGCCCTAGCGGGGGTAATTACCTACAATGAGCAGTTCTTC CASSLALAGVITYNEQFF
TRBJ2-1 TRBV27 few TRBD2 TGTGCCAGCAGTTTGGCTAGCGGGCCCCTCAATGAGCAGTTCTTC CASSLASGPLNEQFF
TRBJ2-7 TRBV28 few . TGTGCCAGCGTCCAGGCAGGCGAGCAGTACTTC CASVQAGEQYF
TRBJ2-6 TRBV9 . . TGTGCCAGCAGCGTAGGTCGAGGCTCTGGGGCCAACGTCCTGACTTTC CASSVGRGSGANVLTF
TRBJ2-6 TRBV6-6 . . TGTGCCAGCACCTTAATGGGGGCTGGGGGGGCCAACGTCCTGACTTTC CASTLMGAGGANVLTF
TRBJ2-1 TRBV7-8 . TRBD2 TGTGCCAGCAGCTTAATGGGCCCGGCTAGCGGGGTCAGGGATGAGCAGTTCTTC CASSLMGPASGVRDEQFF
TRBJ1-2 TRBV19 . TRBD1 TGTGCCAGTAGTTTCCTACGGGACAGCTATGGCTACACCTTC CASSFLRDSYGYTF
TRBJ2-1 TRBV7-2 . . TGTGCCAGCAGCTTACTGGGACAAACGTACAATGAGCAGTTCTTC CASSLLGQTYNEQFF